The 23 T cell receptor beta chains reported below all come from one sample, sequenced in a study of blood T cells in healthy people across ages. Then a second PCR, running roughly 7 to 11 cycles, was carried out with a sample-barcoded 5' primer and a J-beta primer mix. TCRdb re-called the 5' RACE reads with MiXCR, one entry per CDR3 protein. Of about 670,000 distinct CDR3 sequences listed, 40% to 65% are singletons. Input material: blood. Receptors originate from a woman over 75 in good health.

This clonotype was seen many times. The J gene is TRBJ2-3, the V gene TRBV6-2 or TRBV6-3; D is unresolved. V lost 8 bases to trimming and J lost 7 bases, with 10 bases between them. Germline CDR1 reads MNHEY; CDR2 reads SVGEGT. The CDR3 totals 11 residues. The CDR3 sequence is CASGVSNTQYF. In nucleotides, the CDR3 is TGTGCCAGCGGCGTCAGTAATACGCAGTATTTT.

The V call is TRBV20-1, the J call TRBJ1-1, with D perhaps matching TRBD1 (5 bases). Germline loops: CDR1 DFQATT, CDR2 SNEGSKA (reference sequence). This CDR3 spans 14 amino acids. Trimming cost V 1 base and J 2 bases, with 11 bases left between them. DNA of the CDR3: TGCAGTGCTAGAGCGGGACTCCGTAACACTGAAGCTTTCTTT. Amino acid sequence: CSARAGLRNTEAFF.

The table lists this clonotype with many counts. This chain uses TRBV20-1 with TRBJ1-2; D is possibly TRBD1 (5 bases). From germline, CDR1 is DFQATT and CDR2 SNEGSKA (reference sequence). CDR3 length: 13 residues. CDR3 protein: CCLGEAPPAGYTF. CDR3 in DNA: TGCTGCCTAGGGGAGGCTCCGCCCGCTGGCTACACCTTC.

The V and J genes are TRBV4-3 and TRBJ1-1, with D uncertain. Germline CDR1 and CDR2: LGHNA and YSLEER. This CDR3 contains 15 residues. Trimming shortened V by 0 bases and J by 1 base, and 9 bases separated the two germline ends. CDR3 bases: TGCGCCAGCAGCCAAGATCGGGGAGGGAACACTGAAGCTTTCTTT. It is translated as CASSQDRGGNTEAFF.

The CDR3 sequence is CASSLSFSQPQHF. The CDR3 DNA reads as TGTGCCAGCAGTTTATCTTTTAGTCAGCCCCAGCATTTT. The chain recombines TRBV27 with TRBJ1-5; D is unclear. The V gene lost 0 bases and the J gene lost 6 bases, with 6 bases spanning the gap. Germline CDR1 and CDR2: MNHEY and SMNVEV (reference sequence). There are 13 residues in the CDR3.

This clonotype was picked up a small number of times. Possible read error: a much larger clone is one base away. J is TRBJ2-1 and V is TRBV6-5; maybe TRBD1 (6 bases). The DNA matches TRBJ2-7 better at its end, which makes the J call doubtful. Germline V lookup: CDR1 MNHEY, CDR2 SVGAGI. CDR3 length equals 14 residues. CDR3 in amino acids: CASSSLQGYNEQYF. CDR3 in DNA: TGTGCCAGCAGTTCCCTCCAGGGGTACAATGAGCAGTACTTC.

This sequence joins TRBV6-2 or TRBV6-3 and TRBJ1-6; the D is unclear. The CDR3 has 13 amino acids. Germline loops: CDR1 MNHEY, CDR2 SVGEGT. V lost 5 bases and J 10 bases, leaving 12 bases between the germline ends. CDR3 DNA sequence: TGTGCCAGCAGTGACCCTACTCCGTCACCCCTCCACTTT. Translation: CASSDPTPSPLHF.

The chain links TRBV2 to TRBJ2-5; no clear D. Gene TRBJ2-7 matches the end of the DNA better, so the J call may be wrong. Germline V lookup: CDR1 SNHLY, CDR2 FYNNEI. The CDR3 runs 16 residues. CDR3 sequence (DNA): TGTGCCAGCAGTGAAGGACGGGCAGATCCTCCCTACGAGCAGTACTTC. This encodes CASSEGRADPPYEQYF.

This clonotype was picked up many times. The chain carries TRBV3-1 and TRBJ2-1, with D possibly TRBD1 on 5 matching bases. Germline V CDR1 and CDR2: LGHDT, YNNKEL (reference sequence). The ends were cut back, 0 bases at V and 9 bases at J, with 6 bases in the middle. The CDR3 is made up of 12 amino acids. CDR3 nucleotides: TGTGCCAGCAGCCAAGAAAGGGGTGAGCAGTTCTTC. Translated, it gives CASSQERGEQFF.

The V and J genes are TRBV7-9 and TRBJ2-1, with 13 bases that match TRBD2. Germline values: CDR1 SEHNR, CDR2 FQNEAQ (reference sequence). The CDR3 sequence is 16 residues long. The V and J ends lost 6 bases and 4 bases, in that order; junction bases with no gene match: 6. For the CDR3, the DNA is TGTGCCAGCAGGCCGGGACTAGCGGGGCGATACAATGAGCAGTTCTTC. It is translated as CASRPGLAGRYNEQFF.

At least ten counts were recorded for this clonotype. CDR3 amino acids: CASSVATPTVPSSYNEQFF. The CDR3 DNA reads as TGTGCCAGCAGCGTAGCTACCCCAACCGTTCCGAGCTCCTACAATGAGCAGTTCTTC. The chain is built from TRBV9 and TRBJ2-1, with D uncertain. This CDR3 region has 19 residues. V was trimmed by 0 bases and J by 0 bases, leaving 19 bases between them. Germline V gene data show CDR1 as SGDLS and CDR2 as YYNGEE.

Ten or more counts support this clonotype. The CDR3 region has the DNA TGTGCCAGCAGCCTGGGGTGGGGCCCGAACAATGAGCAGTTCTTC. As protein: CASSLGWGPNNEQFF. The gene calls are TRBV3-1 and TRBJ2-1, with a possible D match to TRBD1 (5 bases). V lost 4 bases and J lost 5, with 15 bases in between. CDR1 and CDR2 (germline): LGHDT, YNNKEL (reference sequence). The CDR3 runs to 15 residues.

There are many counts of this clonotype. The chain recombines TRBV28 with TRBJ1-2, with 8 nucleotides matching TRBD1. J lost 7 bases, V lost 4 bases, and 5 bases had no gene match. CDR3 length: 13 residues. Germline V lookup: CDR1 MDHEN, CDR2 SYDVKM. Here the CDR3 reads CASSSGQGFGYTF. The CDR3 coding sequence is TGTGCCAGCAGTTCAGGACAGGGTTTTGGCTACACCTTC.

The chain links TRBV5-1 to TRBJ2-7; the match to TRBD2 covers 11 bases. Germline V gene lookup returns CDR1 SGHRS and CDR2 YFSETQ. Trimming cost V 7 bases and J 4 bases; bases outside gene matches: 4. The CDR3 is made up of 13 amino acids. CDR3 region: CASYTSGSYEQYF. The CDR3 DNA reads TGCGCCAGCTATACTAGCGGGAGTTACGAGCAGTACTTC.

The chain joins TRBV5-1 to TRBJ2-4; D not certain. Trimming removed 4 bases at V and 7 bases at J, with 12 bases between. Germline assignment: CDR1 SGHRS and CDR2 YFSETQ. The CDR3 is 13 amino acids. The CDR3 DNA reads as TGCGCCAGCAGCCTAGTTGAAGAGAACATTCAGTACTTC. As protein: CASSLVEENIQYF.

The chain couples TRBV5-6 to TRBJ2-5; no clear D gene. This CDR3 has 12 residues. The germline V gene has CDR1 SGHDT and CDR2 YYEEEE. V shed 5 bases and J shed 11 bases, with 16 bases lying between them. The CDR3 DNA reads as TGTGCCAGCAGTTATGGCCCTACCCAGCAGTACTTC. Translation gives CASSYGPTQQYF.

This clonotype showed up just a few times. The rearrangement joins TRBV28 to TRBJ2-1; a possible D gene is TRBD2 (6 bases). CDR1 and CDR2 (germline): MDHEN, SYDVKM. V was trimmed by 1 base and J by 2 bases, leaving 12 bases between them. The length of the CDR3 is 16 residues. CDR3 loop: CASSLFRRGAYNEQFF. In DNA form, the CDR3 reads TGTGCCAGCAGTTTATTTAGGCGGGGAGCCTACAATGAGCAGTTCTTC.

In its sample, this clonotype was seen many times. The rearrangement links TRBV29-1 to TRBJ2-7; a weak D match, TRBD1 (6 bases). Trimming removed 4 bases at V and 2 bases at J, with 9 bases between. CDR1 SQVTM and CDR2 ANQGSEA come from the germline V gene. This CDR3 is built from 12 residues. CDR3 bases: TGCAGCGTTGGACGGGACACCTACGAGCAGTACTTC. Its translation: CSVGRDTYEQYF.

The CDR3 DNA reads as TGTGCCAGCAGCCCGCGACGCGGGGGGGTCAATACGCAGTATTTT. This codes for CASSPRRGGVNTQYF. The chain employs TRBV6-2 or TRBV6-3 and TRBJ2-3; the match to TRBD2 covers 9 bases. The J segment lost 7 bases and the V segment lost 6 bases, leaving 11 bases of the junction unmatched. Germline V gives CDR1 MNHEY, CDR2 SVGEGT. This CDR3 region has 15 residues.

The sample holds a few counts of this clonotype. The J gene is TRBJ1-3, the V gene TRBV15; D unresolved. The CDR3 runs to 18 residues. The germline gives CDR1 LNHNV, CDR2 YYDKDF (reference sequence). V dropped 5 bases and J dropped 0 bases, with 20 bases sitting between them. The CDR3 DNA is TGTGCCACCAGCTGGGCCCCCGGGGTACTTAGCTCTGGAAACACCATATATTTT. This translates into CATSWAPGVLSSGNTIYF.

Turning to this clonotype: Possible read error: a much larger clone is one base away. J is TRBJ2-1 and V is TRBV10-3; possible D gene TRBD2, 5 bases. This CDR3 comprises 14 residues. Germline V gene sequence: CDR1 ENHRY, CDR2 SYGVKD. The CDR3 DNA sequence: TGTGCCACCAGTGACCCGGGGAGCACCAATGAGCAGTTCTTC. It specifies CATSDPGSTNEQFF.

As regards this clonotype: It may be a read error: a sequence one base away is much more abundant. CDR3 loop: CASSPVRGLYEQYF. CDR3 nucleotides: TGTGCCAGCTCACCAGTCAGGGGACTATACGAGCAGTACTTC. The rearrangement joins TRBV18 to TRBJ2-5; D perhaps matches TRBD2 (7 bases). The J call is uncertain, as TRBJ2-7 better fits the DNA end. This CDR3 comprises 14 residues. Germline V gives CDR1 KGHSH, CDR2 LQKENI.

Written as DNA, the CDR3 is TGTGCCAGCAGCCCCGGGACAGGGGAAATATTCGAGCAGTACTTC. It encodes CASSPGTGEIFEQYF. The chain uses TRBV6-5 and TRBJ2-7, with 10 bases fitting TRBD1. The J segment lost 6 bases and the V segment lost 6 bases, leaving 11 bases of the junction unmatched. Germline CDR1 MNHEY, CDR2 SVGAGI. The CDR3 length is 15 residues.